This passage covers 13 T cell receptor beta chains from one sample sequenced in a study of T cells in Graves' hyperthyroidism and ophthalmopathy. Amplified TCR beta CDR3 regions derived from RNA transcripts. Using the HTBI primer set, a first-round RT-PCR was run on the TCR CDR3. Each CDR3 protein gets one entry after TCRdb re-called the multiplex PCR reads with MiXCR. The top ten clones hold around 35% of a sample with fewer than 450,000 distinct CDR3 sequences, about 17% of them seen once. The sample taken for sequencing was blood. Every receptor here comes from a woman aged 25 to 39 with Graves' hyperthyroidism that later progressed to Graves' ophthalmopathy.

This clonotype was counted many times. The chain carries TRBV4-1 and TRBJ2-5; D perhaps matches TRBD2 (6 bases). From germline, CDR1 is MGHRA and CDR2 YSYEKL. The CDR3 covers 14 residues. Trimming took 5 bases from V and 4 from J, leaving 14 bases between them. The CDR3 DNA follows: TGCGCCAGCAGCGGCCCGGGACTTGCAGAGACCCAGTACTTC. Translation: CASSGPGLAETQYF.

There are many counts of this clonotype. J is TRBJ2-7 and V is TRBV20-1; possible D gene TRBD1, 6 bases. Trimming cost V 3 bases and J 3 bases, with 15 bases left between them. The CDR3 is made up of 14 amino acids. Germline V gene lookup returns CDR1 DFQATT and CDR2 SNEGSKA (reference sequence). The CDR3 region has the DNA TGCAGTGCTAGGAACAGGGTGGTTGGCTACGAGCAGTACTTC. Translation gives CSARNRVVGYEQYF.

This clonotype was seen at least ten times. The CDR3 DNA sequence: TGTGCCAGCAGTTGGTCCGAGGCCGCAGATACGCAGTATTTT. This sequence encodes CASSWSEAADTQYF. The chain has TRBV12-3 or TRBV12-4 and TRBJ2-3; D not resolved. Trimming removed 4 bases from V and 4 bases from J, with 12 bases in between. This CDR3 has 14 residues.

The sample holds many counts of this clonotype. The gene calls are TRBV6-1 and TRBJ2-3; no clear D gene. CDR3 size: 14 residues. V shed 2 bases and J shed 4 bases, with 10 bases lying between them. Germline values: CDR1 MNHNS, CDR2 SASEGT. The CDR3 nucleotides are TGTGCCAGCAGTGAACGCCCAGCAGCAGATACGCAGTATTTT. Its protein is CASSERPAADTQYF.

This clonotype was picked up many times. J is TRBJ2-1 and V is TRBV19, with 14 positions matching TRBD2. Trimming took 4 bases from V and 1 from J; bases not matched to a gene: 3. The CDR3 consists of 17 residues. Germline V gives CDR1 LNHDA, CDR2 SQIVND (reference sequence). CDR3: CASSTGLAGGSYNEQFF. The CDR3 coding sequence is TGTGCCAGTAGTACCGGACTAGCGGGAGGATCCTACAATGAGCAGTTCTTC.

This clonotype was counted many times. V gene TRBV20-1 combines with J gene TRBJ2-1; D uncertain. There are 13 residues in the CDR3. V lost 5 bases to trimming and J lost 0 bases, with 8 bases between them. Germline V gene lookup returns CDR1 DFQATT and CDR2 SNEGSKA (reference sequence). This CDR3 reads CSAEESSYNEQFF. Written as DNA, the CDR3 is TGCAGTGCTGAGGAAAGCTCCTACAATGAGCAGTTCTTC.

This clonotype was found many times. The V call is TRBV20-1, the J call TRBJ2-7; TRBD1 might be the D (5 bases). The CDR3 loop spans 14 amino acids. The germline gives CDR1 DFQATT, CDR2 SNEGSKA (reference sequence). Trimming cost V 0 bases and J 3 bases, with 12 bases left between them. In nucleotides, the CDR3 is TGCAGTGCTAGAGAAACAGGATTGGGCTACGAGCAGTACTTC. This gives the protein CSARETGLGYEQYF.

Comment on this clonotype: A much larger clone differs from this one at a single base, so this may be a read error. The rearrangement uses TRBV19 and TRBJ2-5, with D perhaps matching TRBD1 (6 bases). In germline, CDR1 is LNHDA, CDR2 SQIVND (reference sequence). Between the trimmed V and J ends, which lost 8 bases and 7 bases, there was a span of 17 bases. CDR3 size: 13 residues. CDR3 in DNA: TGTGCCAGTTTCGACAGGATGTATGGGACCCAGTACTTC. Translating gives CASFDRMYGTQYF.

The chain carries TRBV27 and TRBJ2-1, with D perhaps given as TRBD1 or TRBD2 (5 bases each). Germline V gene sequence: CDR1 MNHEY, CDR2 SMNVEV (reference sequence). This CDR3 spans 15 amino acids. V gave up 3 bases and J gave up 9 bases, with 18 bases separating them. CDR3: CASSFIRDVKGEQFF. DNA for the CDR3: TGTGCCAGCAGTTTTATACGGGACGTTAAGGGTGAGCAGTTCTTC.

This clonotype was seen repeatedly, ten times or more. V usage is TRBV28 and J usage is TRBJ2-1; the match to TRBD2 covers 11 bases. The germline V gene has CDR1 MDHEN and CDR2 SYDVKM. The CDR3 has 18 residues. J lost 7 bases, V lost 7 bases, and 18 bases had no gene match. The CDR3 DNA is TGTGCCAGCACGGTGGCCCTAAACCTAGCGGGAGGTTGGAATGAGCAGTTCTTC. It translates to CASTVALNLAGGWNEQFF.

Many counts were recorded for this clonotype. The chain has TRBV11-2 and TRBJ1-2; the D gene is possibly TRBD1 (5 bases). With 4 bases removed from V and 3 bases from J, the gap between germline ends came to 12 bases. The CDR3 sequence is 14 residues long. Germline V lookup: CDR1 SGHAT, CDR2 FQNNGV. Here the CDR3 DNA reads TGTGCCAGCAGCTCGAGGGCGGGGGACTATGGCTACACCTTC. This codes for CASSSRAGDYGYTF. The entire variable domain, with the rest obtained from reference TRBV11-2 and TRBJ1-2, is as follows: EAGVAQSPRYKIIEKRQSVAFWCNPISGHATLYWYQQILGQGPKLLIQFQNNGVVDDSQLPKDRFSAERLKGVDSTLKIQPAKLEDSAVYLCASSSRAGDYGYTFGSGTRLTVV.

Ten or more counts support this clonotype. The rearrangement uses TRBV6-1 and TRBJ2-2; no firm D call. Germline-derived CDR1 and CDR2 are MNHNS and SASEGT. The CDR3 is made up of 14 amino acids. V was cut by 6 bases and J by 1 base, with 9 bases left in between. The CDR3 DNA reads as TGTGCCAGCAGCCTAGACGGGAACACCGGGGAGCTGTTTTTT. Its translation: CASSLDGNTGELFF.

Here the CDR3 DNA reads TGTGCCAGCGGGGACAAGGATTTGGGGGCTTATGGAACTGAAGCTTTCTTT. It is translated as CASGDKDLGAYGTEAFF. The chain combines TRBV6-2 or TRBV6-3 with TRBJ1-1, with a tentative D call TRBD1 (6 bases). This CDR3 comprises 17 residues. Germline CDR1 reads MNHEY; CDR2 reads SVGEGT. V was cut by 8 bases and J by 5 bases, with 27 bases left in between.